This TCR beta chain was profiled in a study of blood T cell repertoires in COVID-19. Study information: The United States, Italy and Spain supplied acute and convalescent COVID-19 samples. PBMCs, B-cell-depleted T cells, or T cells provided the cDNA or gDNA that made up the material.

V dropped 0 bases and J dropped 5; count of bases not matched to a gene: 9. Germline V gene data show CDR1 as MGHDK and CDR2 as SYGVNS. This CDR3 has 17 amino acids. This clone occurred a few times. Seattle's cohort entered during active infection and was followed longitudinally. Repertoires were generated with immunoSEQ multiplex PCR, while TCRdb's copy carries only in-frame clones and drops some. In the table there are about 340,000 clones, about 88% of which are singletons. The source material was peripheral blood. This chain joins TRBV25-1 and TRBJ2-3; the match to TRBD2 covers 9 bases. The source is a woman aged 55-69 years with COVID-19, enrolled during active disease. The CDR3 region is CASSEYLAGGLVDTQYF. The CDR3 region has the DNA TGTGCCAGCAGTGAATATCTGGCGGGGGGGCTCGTAGATACGCAGTATTTT.